The entry below gives a single TCR beta chain sequence along with its context. There is no known antigen for this receptor. Germline is not matched at one junction end, which may reflect a read error. These data are taken from a study of T cells in Graves' hyperthyroidism and ophthalmopathy (dated by TCRdb to about 2019). Regarding the research as a whole: Peripheral blood samples were taken at the time of initial diagnosis, prior to any treatment. In addition, the study compared T-cell repertoires in thyroid tissue and in blood from roughly six Graves' hyperthyroidism patients. Once sampling was done, hyperthyroidism patients were given methimazole at a starting dose of 30 mg daily, whereas ophthalmopathy patients were given high-dose intravenous methylprednisolone. The roughly 91 discovery patients were randomly divided into training and test sets at a 7:3 ratio. TCR Vbeta CDR3 sequencing of fewer than 150 peripheral blood samples (fewer than 45 ophthalmopathy, 75 hyperthyroidism and roughly 17 progressor patients) is reported in the paper. Prospective prediction of ophthalmopathy was tested in an independent validation cohort consisting of about 19 hyperthyroidism patients and more than 15 patients who later progressed to ophthalmopathy. A discovery cohort of about a hundred patients, roughly 45 with Graves' ophthalmopathy and fewer than 65 with stable Graves' hyperthyroidism, was used to find distinguishing TCR V-J signatures.

The TCR beta CDR3 regions were amplified from RNA transcripts. The first round of RT-PCR for the TCR CDR3 was performed with the HTBI primer set and the Qiagen OneStep RT-PCR kit. Libraries were constructed in a second round of multiplex PCR, after which size selection and purification were carried out. Sequencing of the libraries was done on an Illumina HiSeq2000 using paired-end 100 bp reads. In the paper's pipeline: SOAPnuke was used to process the raw data, throwing out any read that contained adapters or uncalled bases, had a mean Phred below 15, or lacked an exact constant-primer or identifier match. High-quality paired reads were merged using COPE v1.2.5, and each unique nucleotide sequence was defined as a clonotype. Clonotypes were aligned to IMGT TRBV, TRBD and TRBJ reference segments using MiTCR v1.1. The analysis was restricted to V-J combinations with a frequency above 0.0001, which together covered just over 98% of the repertoires. A TCS score was defined as the ratio between F50 (clonal expansion) and ExV (chaos), using BLOSUM62-based TCRdist between CDR3 peptides within each V-J. Welch's t-statistics and random forest reduced several hundred V-J features to 13, which were used in a naive Bayes classifier (R e1071). The similarity between thyroid and blood repertoires was quantified using the Morisita-Horn index. TCRdb passed the public sequencing reads through fastp at Q25 and MiXCR, retaining productive beta sequences. CDR3 protein sequences are deduplicated, and each keeps its most common genes and DNA. These V and J calls are TCRdb output, not the study's own analysis. The sample includes approximately 600,000 distinct CDR3 sequences, with over 12% observed a single time. The ten largest account for around 4.5% of the sample.

Beyond this particular receptor, the publication reports: In validation, the model predicted progression to ophthalmopathy with approximately 69% sensitivity and 72.22% specificity, a median of about 6 months before onset. Most expanded thyroid clonotypes (frequency above 0.001) were also detected in blood, a finding suggesting that blood repertoires may reflect thyroid immune responses. Ophthalmopathy was separated from stable hyperthyroidism by a 13 V-J signature model, with 85% to 90% sensitivity and just over 81% specificity obtained in cross-validation and 80%/75% obtained in testing. Sample size was not statistically predetermined, and blinding of investigators to group allocation was not performed.

In the ophthalmopathy patients, disease was moderately to severely active, with a Clinical Activity Score of 3 or more, a NOSPECS grade of 4 or more, and a duration of less than 3 months. Any patient with an uncontrolled infection, another autoimmune disease, pregnancy or lactation was excluded. Diagnoses were based on clinical symptoms, serum thyroxine and TRAb, thyroid ultrasound and orbital computed tomography. Ficoll-Paque density gradient centrifugation was used to isolate PBMCs from about 9 ml of fresh peripheral blood. Total RNA was extracted with Trizol reagent, and quality was checked on an Agilent 2100 Bioanalyzer. Measured from the cysteine to the phenylalanine, the CDR3 is 13 residues long. The only DNA kept is the CDR3, 39 bases in frame from the first base. Based on the germline V gene, the CDR1 and CDR2 sequences are SGHDN and FVKESK.

This receptor chain uses TRBV14 and TRBJ1-3, with the identity of the D gene unclear. The receptor was derived from a woman between 40 and 55 years old with Graves' ophthalmopathy. The sequenced sample consisted of blood. The CDR3 has the sequence CASSLHSRNTIYF. The nucleotides are TGTGCCAGCAGCCTCCACTCTAGAAACACCATATATTTT.